This TCR beta chain was captured by sequencing in a study of shared clonotypes between healthy human individuals (dated by TCRdb to 2019 to 2021). With respect to the entire study: The cohort included a few men and a couple of women between 18 and 49 years of age. Blood TCR repertoires of about five healthy adults were deeply sequenced to estimate repertoire size and the extent of clonotype sharing between individuals. To increase sequencing depth and limit assay-specific biases, TCR repertoire library preparation and sequencing were carried out by different laboratories using diverse techniques. Each donor's leukapheresis produced roughly between roughly 0.85 and 10 billion PBMCs.

CDR1 and CDR2 are drawn from the germline V gene: ENHRY, SYGVKD. Trimming removed 10 bases from V and 3 bases from J; the gene matches leave 7 bases unexplained. The CDR3 goes from the cysteine to the phenylalanine over 13 residues. Solely the CDR3 DNA is kept, with 39 bases framed from the first base. Here is what the overall study found, with its caveats: Because the study included only a small number of donors, the genetic and exposure-history diversity represented was limited. Pairwise subsampling indicated that sequencing depth was expected to affect the degree of clonotype sharing among donors. Sampling was restricted to blood, and TCR repertoires in tissues likely differ from the TCR repertoires found in blood.

Regarding this clone: Its antigen is still unknown. Nothing much larger sits one base from this clone, and base qualities are not available.

The donors were healthy, HIV-negative adults with no recently reported acute infections or vaccinations. Every donor was a Caucasian adult living in Nashville, Tennessee, USA. For unsorted samples, roughly 81 million PBMCs were counted and genomic DNA was extracted with the QIAamp DNA Blood Mini kit. After blood collection by leukapheresis, PBMCs were isolated using Ficoll-Histopaque density gradient centrifugation and then cryopreserved in the vapor phase of liquid nitrogen. Using the deep immunoSEQ assay, multiplex PCR amplified TCR CDR3 regions from genomic DNA. For each cell subset, the extracted genomic DNA was distributed evenly across all wells of several immunoSEQ 96-well plates, and each plate served as one replicate. For unsorted PBMC, approximately 310 ng genomic DNA, equal to 25,000 to 35,000 T cell genomes, was loaded into each replicate PCR. Ten immunoSEQ deep assay plates were used to sequence the unsorted PBMC genomic DNA. Purified libraries were quantified with a Qubit 3.0 fluorometer, sized on a Bioanalyzer 2100, and re-quantified with the KAPA Library Quantification kit. Each immunoSEQ 96-well plate was sequenced on its own single-read 150-cycle Illumina NextSeq 550 flow cell. In the original analysis: Because the immunoSEQ output included only junctional sequences and no quality scores, the filtering could not be the same as the filtering used for full-length reads. Sequences were annotated with PyIR, a Python wrapper for IgBLAST v1.9, using IMGT germline references to assign V/J genes and CDR3. Reads were filtered out if the reads had weak V/J assignments (E-value above 1e-6), no CDR3, stop codons, out-of-frame junctions, or ambiguous translated residues. V3J clonotypes were defined as sequences sharing an identical inferred V gene, J gene, and CDR3 amino acid sequence. To compute the percentage overlap between repertoires, the number of shared unique clonotypes was divided by the size of the smaller repertoire. RTK rarefaction, the Chao1 estimator, and Recon v2.1 estimates of unobserved clonotypes were used to assess repertoire richness. TCRdb carries this immuneACCESS record with in-frame sequences only. Its versions omit some clonotypes, under half of them owing to an unresolved V gene in the studies checked, with the rest unexplained. The DNA gave D and trimming, while V, J and clone size come from that table. The sample includes some 450,000 clones, with 75% to 80% observed a single time. Around 13% of the sample comes from the top ten.

The sequencing input was PBMCs. The sequence derives from a woman aged 40 to 50 in good health. Some clones in this sample may be carry-over from other donors' samples. The sequence links TRBV10-3 to TRBJ1-2; 8 of the junction bases match TRBD1. Here is the DNA: TGTGCCACAGACAGGGGAGGGGACTATGGCTACACCTTC. Translated, this gives CATDRGGDYGYTF.